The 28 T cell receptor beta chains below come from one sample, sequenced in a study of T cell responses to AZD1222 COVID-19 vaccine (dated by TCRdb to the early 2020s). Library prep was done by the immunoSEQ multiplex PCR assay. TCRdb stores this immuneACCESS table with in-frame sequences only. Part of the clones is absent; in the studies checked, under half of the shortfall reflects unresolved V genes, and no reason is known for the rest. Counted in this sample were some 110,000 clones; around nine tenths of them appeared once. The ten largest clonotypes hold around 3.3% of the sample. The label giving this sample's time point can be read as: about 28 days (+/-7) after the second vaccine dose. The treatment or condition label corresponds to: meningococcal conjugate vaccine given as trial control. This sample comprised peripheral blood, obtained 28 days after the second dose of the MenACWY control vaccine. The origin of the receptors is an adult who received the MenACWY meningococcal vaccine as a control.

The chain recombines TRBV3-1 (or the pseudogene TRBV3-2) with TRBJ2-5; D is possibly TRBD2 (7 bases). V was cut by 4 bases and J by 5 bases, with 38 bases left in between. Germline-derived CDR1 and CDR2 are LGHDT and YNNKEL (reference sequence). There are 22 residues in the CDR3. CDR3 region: CASSLGRYGPGVAGAPVETQYF. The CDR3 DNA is TGTGCCAGCAGCCTCGGGCGTTACGGACCGGGGGTGGCGGGGGCCCCGGTTGAGACCCAGTACTTC.

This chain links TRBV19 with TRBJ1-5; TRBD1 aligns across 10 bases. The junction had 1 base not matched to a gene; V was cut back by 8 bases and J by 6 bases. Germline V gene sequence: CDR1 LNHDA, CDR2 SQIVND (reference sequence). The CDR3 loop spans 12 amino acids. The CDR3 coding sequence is TGTGCCAGTCGGACAGGGGGTCAGCCCCAGCATTTT. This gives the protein CASRTGGQPQHF.

The CDR3 DNA reads TGTGCCAGCAGCGTAGCTGGACAGGGCGGTGGAAACACCATATATTTT. Translated, it gives CASSVAGQGGGNTIYF. The chain carries TRBV9 and TRBJ1-3; 8 bases map to TRBD1. CDR1 and CDR2 from the germline V gene are SGDLS and YYNGEE. V was clipped by 0 bases and J by 3 bases; unmatched bases: 5. The CDR3 extends over 16 amino acids.

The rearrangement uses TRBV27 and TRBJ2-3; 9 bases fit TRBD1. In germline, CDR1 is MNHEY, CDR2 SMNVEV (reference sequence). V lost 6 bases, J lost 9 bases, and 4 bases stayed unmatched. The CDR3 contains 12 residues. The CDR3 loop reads CASSPGTGTQYF. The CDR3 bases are TGTGCCAGCAGCCCCGGGACAGGGACGCAGTATTTT.

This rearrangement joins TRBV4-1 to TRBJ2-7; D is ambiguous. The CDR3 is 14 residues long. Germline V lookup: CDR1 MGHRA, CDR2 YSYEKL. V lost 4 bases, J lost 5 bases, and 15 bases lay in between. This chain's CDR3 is CASSLRVSRNEQYF. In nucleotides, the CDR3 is TGCGCCAGCAGCCTCCGAGTCTCTCGGAACGAGCAGTACTTC.

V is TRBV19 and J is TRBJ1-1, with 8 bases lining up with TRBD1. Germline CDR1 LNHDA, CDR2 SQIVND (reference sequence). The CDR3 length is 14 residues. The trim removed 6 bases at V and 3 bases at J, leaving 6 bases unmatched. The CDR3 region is CASRATGAYTEAFF. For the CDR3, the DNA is TGTGCCAGTAGGGCGACAGGGGCCTACACTGAAGCTTTCTTT.

In DNA form, the CDR3 reads TGTGCCAGCAGTTACTCGGTACAGGACTATGGCTACACCTTC. Residues: CASSYSVQDYGYTF. The rearrangement links TRBV6-5 to TRBJ1-2; tentative D call: TRBD1 (5 bases). Germline V gives CDR1 MNHEY, CDR2 SVGAGI. V lost 0 bases to trimming and J lost 3 bases, with 8 bases between them. The CDR3 runs 14 residues.

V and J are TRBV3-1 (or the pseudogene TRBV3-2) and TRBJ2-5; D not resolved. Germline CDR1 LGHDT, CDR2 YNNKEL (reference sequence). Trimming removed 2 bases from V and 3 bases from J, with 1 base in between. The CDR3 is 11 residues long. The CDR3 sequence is CASSQKETQYF. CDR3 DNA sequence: TGTGCCAGCAGCCAAAAAGAGACCCAGTACTTC.

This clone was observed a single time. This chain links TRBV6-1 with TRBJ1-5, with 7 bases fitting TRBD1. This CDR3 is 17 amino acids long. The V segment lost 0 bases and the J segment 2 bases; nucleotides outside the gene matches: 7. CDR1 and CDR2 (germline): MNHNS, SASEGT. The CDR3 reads CASSEAFRTGGNQPQHF. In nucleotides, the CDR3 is TGTGCCAGCAGTGAAGCTTTTAGGACAGGAGGCAATCAGCCCCAGCATTTT.

This CDR3 is CSASSAEDYGYTF. CDR3 bases: TGCAGTGCTAGTTCCGCAGAGGACTATGGCTACACCTTC. The chain joins TRBV20-1 to TRBJ1-2; D is unclear. The germline V gene has CDR1 DFQATT and CDR2 SNEGSKA (reference sequence). The CDR3 totals 13 residues. V was clipped by 3 bases and J by 3 bases, with 11 bases between them.

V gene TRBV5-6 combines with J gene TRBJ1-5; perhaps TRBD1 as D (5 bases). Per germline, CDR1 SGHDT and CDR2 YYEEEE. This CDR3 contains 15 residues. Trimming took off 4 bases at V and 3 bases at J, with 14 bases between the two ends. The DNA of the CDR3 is TGTGCCAGCAGCCCCCTCGGGGGGGTCAATCAGCCCCAGCATTTT. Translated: CASSPLGGVNQPQHF.

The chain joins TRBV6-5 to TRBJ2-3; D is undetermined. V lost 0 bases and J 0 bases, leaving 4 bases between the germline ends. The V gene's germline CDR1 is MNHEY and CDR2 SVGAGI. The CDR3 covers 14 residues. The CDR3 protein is CASSYSASTDTQYF. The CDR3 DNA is TGTGCCAGCAGTTACTCGGCTAGCACAGATACGCAGTATTTT.

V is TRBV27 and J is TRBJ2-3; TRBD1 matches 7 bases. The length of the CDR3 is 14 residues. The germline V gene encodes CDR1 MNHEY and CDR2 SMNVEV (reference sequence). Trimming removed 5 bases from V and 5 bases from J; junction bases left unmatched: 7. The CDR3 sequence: CASSEDRSEDTQYF. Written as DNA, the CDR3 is TGTGCCAGCAGTGAGGACAGGTCGGAAGATACGCAGTATTTT.

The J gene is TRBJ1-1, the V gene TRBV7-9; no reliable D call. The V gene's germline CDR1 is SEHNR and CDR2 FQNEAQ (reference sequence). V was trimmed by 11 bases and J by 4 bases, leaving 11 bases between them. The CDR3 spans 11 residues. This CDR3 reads CALVWITEAFF. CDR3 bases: TGTGCCCTAGTCTGGATCACTGAAGCTTTCTTT.

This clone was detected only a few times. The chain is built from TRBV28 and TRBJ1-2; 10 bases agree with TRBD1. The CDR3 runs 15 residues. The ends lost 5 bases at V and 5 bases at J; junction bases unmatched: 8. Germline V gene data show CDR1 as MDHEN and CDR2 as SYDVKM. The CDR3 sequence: CASSDRQGARYGYTF. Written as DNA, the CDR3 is TGTGCCAGCAGTGATCGACAGGGGGCGCGGTATGGCTACACCTTC.

Here the CDR3 reads CASSLASVRETQYF. CDR3 nucleotide sequence: TGTGCCAGCAGCTTAGCCTCGGTCAGGGAGACCCAGTACTTC. The chain links TRBV7-2 to TRBJ2-5; no definite D call. The CDR3 is 14 residues long. Germline V gives CDR1 SGHTA, CDR2 FQGNSA. V dropped 0 bases and J dropped 5 bases, with 10 bases sitting between them.

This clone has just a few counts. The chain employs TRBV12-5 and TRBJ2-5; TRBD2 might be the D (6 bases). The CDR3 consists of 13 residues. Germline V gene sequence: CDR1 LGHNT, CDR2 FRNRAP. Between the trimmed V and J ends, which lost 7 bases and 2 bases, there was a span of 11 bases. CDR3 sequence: CASAGTPQETQYF. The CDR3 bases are TGTGCTAGTGCCGGGACTCCTCAAGAGACCCAGTACTTC.

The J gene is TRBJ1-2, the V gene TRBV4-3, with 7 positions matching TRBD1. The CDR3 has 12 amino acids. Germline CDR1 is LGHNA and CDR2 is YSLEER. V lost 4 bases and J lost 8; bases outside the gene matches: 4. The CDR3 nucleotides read TGCGCCAGCAGCCGTGACAGGGCAGGCTACACCTTC. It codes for CASSRDRAGYTF.

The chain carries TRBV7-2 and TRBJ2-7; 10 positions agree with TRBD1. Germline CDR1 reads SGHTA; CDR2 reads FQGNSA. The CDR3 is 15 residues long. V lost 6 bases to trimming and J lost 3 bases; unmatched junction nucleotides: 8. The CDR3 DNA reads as TGTGCCAGCAGTCCCGGGACAGGGGCCTACTACGAGCAGTACTTC. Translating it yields CASSPGTGAYYEQYF.

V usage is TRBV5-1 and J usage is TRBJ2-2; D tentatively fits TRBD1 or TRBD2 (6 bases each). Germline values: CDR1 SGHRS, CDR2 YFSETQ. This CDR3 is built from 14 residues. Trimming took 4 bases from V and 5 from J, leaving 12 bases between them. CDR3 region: CASSRGTSTGELFF. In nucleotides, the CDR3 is TGCGCCAGCAGCCGCGGGACATCTACCGGGGAGCTGTTTTTT. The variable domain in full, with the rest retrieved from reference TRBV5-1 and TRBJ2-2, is KAGVTQTPRYLIKTRGQQVTLSCSPISGHRSVSWYQQTPGQGLQFLFEYFSETQRNKGNFPGRFSGRQFSNSRSEMNVSTLELGDSALYLCASSRGTSTGELFFGEGSRLTVL.

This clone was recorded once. CDR3 DNA sequence: TGTGCCAGCAGTTACTCGGCAGGGGAGGTCACTGAAGCTTTCTTT. It specifies CASSYSAGEVTEAFF. The V call is TRBV6-6, the J call TRBJ1-1; tentatively, D is TRBD1 (6 bases). Germline CDR1 and CDR2: MNHNY and SVGAGI (reference sequence). The CDR3 runs 15 residues. Trimming took 0 bases from V and 4 from J, leaving 12 bases between them.

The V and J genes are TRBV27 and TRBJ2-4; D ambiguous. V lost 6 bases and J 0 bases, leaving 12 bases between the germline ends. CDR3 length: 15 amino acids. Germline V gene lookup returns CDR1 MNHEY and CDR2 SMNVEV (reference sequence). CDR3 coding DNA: TGTGCCAGCAGCCCGCGTGGGTTAGCCAAAAACATTCAGTACTTC. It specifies CASSPRGLAKNIQYF.

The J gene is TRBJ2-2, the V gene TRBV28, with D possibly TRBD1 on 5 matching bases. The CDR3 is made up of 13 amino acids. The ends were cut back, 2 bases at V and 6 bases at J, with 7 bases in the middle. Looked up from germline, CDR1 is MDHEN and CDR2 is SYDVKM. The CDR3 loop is CASSLPGPGELFF. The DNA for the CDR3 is TGTGCCAGCAGTTTACCAGGGCCCGGGGAGCTGTTTTTT.

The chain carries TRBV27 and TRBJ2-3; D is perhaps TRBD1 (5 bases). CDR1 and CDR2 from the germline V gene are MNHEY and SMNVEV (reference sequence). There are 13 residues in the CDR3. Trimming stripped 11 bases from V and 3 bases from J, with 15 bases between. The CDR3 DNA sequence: TGTGCCTCTAGGGGTGTGGGAACAGATACGCAGTATTTT. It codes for CASRGVGTDTQYF.

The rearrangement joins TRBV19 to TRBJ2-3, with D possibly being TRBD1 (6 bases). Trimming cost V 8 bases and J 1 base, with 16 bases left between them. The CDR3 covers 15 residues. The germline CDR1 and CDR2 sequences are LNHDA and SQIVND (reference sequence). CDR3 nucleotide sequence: TGTGCCAGTCAGCAGGCAGGGGTGGGCACAGATACGCAGTATTTT. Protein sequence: CASQQAGVGTDTQYF.

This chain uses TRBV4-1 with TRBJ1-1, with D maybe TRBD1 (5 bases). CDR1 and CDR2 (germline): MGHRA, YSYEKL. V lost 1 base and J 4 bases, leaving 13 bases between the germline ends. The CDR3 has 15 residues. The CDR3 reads CASSQGRGGGTEAFF. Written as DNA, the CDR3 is TGCGCCAGCAGCCAAGGGCGGGGGGGAGGCACTGAAGCTTTCTTT.

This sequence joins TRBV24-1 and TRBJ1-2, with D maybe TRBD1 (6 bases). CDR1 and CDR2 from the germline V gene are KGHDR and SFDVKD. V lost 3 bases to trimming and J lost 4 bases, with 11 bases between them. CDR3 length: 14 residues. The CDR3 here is CATSDPGQTYGYTF. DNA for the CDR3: TGTGCCACCAGTGATCCGGGACAAACCTATGGCTACACCTTC.

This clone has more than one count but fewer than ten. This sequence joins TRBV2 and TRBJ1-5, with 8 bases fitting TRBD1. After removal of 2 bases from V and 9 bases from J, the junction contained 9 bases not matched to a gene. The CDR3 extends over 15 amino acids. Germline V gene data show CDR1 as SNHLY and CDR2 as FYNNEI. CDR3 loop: CASSETPGGQGPQHF. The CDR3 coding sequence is TGTGCCAGCAGTGAAACCCCAGGGGGCCAGGGGCCCCAGCATTTT.